A single sample gave rise to the 11 T cell receptor beta chains below, sequenced in a study of T-cell memory formation after mild COVID-19. Using its own MiXCR run on the 5' RACE reads, TCRdb lists one record per CDR3 protein. The repertoire includes roughly 510,000 distinct CDR3 sequences, 17% of them detected once, and about 8.1% sits in the top ten. The sequencing input was PBMCs or a T cell subset sorted from them (not recorded which). These receptor sequences come from an adult woman who had mild COVID-19 (a few samples of this study predate the infection). Cell type and time point are not known.

This chain links TRBV6-5 with TRBJ2-2; weak D call: TRBD1 (5 bases). CDR3 length: 16 amino acids. Germline V gene sequence: CDR1 MNHEY, CDR2 SVGAGI. Trimming took 3 bases from V and 4 from J, leaving 15 bases between them. The CDR3 region is CASSYRPRVVTGELFF. The CDR3 region has the DNA TGTGCCAGCAGTTATAGGCCCAGGGTCGTCACCGGGGAGCTGTTTTTT.

This clonotype was observed a few times. The genes are TRBV15 and TRBJ2-1; 7 bases agree with TRBD2. The CDR3 consists of 18 residues. V lost 2 bases to trimming and J lost 1 base; unmatched junction nucleotides: 11. CDR1 is LNHNV and CDR2 is YYDKDF in the germline V gene (reference sequence). CDR3 coding DNA: TGTGCCACCAGCAGACCGGCCGGGGCAGCGGGGTCCTACAATGAGCAGTTCTTC. Protein product: CATSRPAGAAGSYNEQFF.

This clonotype showed up just a few times. V usage is TRBV20-1 and J usage is TRBJ2-3, with TRBD1 identical over 8 bases. The CDR3 is 14 residues long. V lost 5 bases, J lost 0 bases, and 4 bases stayed unmatched. The V gene's germline CDR1 is DFQATT and CDR2 SNEGSKA (reference sequence). The CDR3 bases are TGCAGTGCTCGGGACAGGCGCAGCACAGATACGCAGTATTTT. Residues: CSARDRRSTDTQYF.

This clonotype was seen a handful of times. The chain uses TRBV7-9 and TRBJ1-6, with 9 bases fitting TRBD1. Trimming at V came to 5 bases and at J to 2 bases, leaving 4 bases not matched to a gene. This CDR3 contains 16 residues. Germline loops: CDR1 SEHNR, CDR2 FQNEAQ (reference sequence). CDR3 coding DNA: TGTGCCAGCAGCGGGACAGGGCAGACCTATAATTCACCCCTCCACTTT. Encoded protein: CASSGTGQTYNSPLHF. Together with reference TRBV7-9 and TRBJ1-6, the CDR3 gives the full variable domain: DTGVSQNPRHKITKRGQNVTFRCDPISEHNRLYWYRQTLGQGPEFLTYFQNEAQLEKSRLLSDRFSAERPKGSFSTLEIQRTEQGDSAMYLCASSGTGQTYNSPLHFGNGTRLTVT.

The chain carries TRBV4-2 and TRBJ1-4; D is undetermined. In germline, CDR1 is LGHNA, CDR2 YNFKEQ. The CDR3 runs to 14 residues. The V gene lost 4 bases and the J gene lost 3 bases, with 9 bases spanning the gap. The CDR3 DNA sequence: TGTGCCAGCAGCCGGTCTGGTCCTAATGAAAAACTGTTTTTT. The encoded protein is CASSRSGPNEKLFF.

This clonotype was counted at least ten times. This chain connects TRBV12-3 or TRBV12-4 to TRBJ2-7; D uncertain. This CDR3 contains 13 residues. Trimming pared 1 base from V and 4 bases from J, leaving 8 bases between. CDR3 loop: CASSLGSQYEQYF. The CDR3 DNA follows: TGTGCCAGCAGTTTAGGGTCTCAGTACGAGCAGTACTTC.

The sample holds a few counts of this clonotype. V is TRBV5-1 and J is TRBJ2-5; either TRBD1 or TRBD2 may fit D (5 bases each). CDR1 and CDR2 (germline): SGHRS, YFSETQ. V lost 4 bases to trimming and J lost 4 bases, with 11 bases between them. The CDR3 runs to 13 residues. The CDR3, as DNA: TGCGCCAGCAGCGTGAGGGACGTAGAGACCCAGTACTTC. It specifies CASSVRDVETQYF.

CDR3 sequence: CASRDNNEQFF. DNA for the CDR3: TGTGCCAGCAGGGACAACAATGAGCAGTTCTTC. The chain is built from TRBV6-2 or TRBV6-3 and TRBJ2-1; D may be TRBD1 (5 bases). This CDR3 is 11 amino acids long. Germline loops: CDR1 MNHEY, CDR2 SVGEGT. Trimming took 6 bases from V and 5 from J, leaving 5 bases between them.

This clonotype has more than one count but fewer than ten. V gene TRBV12-3 or TRBV12-4 combines with J gene TRBJ2-4, with a possible D match to TRBD2 (5 bases). Trimming cost V 5 bases and J 10 bases, with 21 bases left between them. The CDR3 totals 15 residues. The CDR3 bases are TGTGCCAGCAGTCCCCCCGGCCCACTAGTACCTATTCAGTACTTC. Translation gives CASSPPGPLVPIQYF.

This clonotype appeared a few times. The J gene is TRBJ2-7, the V gene TRBV12-3 or TRBV12-4, with D perhaps TRBD1 (6 bases). CDR3 length: 12 amino acids. V lost 6 bases, J lost 6 bases, and 12 bases lay in between. CDR3 coding DNA: TGTGCCAGCAGCTGGGACACCCTCGAGCAGTACTTC. Translating it yields CASSWDTLEQYF.

V and J are TRBV5-5 and TRBJ2-3; D is unclear. The CDR3 is made up of 15 amino acids. Germline assignment: CDR1 SGHKS and CDR2 YYEKEE (reference sequence). V gave up 4 bases and J gave up 0 bases, with 12 bases separating them. The CDR3 spells CASSRYPVSTDTQYF. CDR3 nucleotides: TGTGCCAGCAGCCGCTACCCAGTCAGCACAGATACGCAGTATTTT. The full variable domain, its missing parts supplied by reference TRBV5-5 and TRBJ2-3, is DAGVTQSPTHLIKTRGQQVTLRCSPISGHKSVSWYQQVLGQGPQFIFQYYEKEERGRGNFPDRFSARQFPNYSSELNVNALLLGDSALYLCASSRYPVSTDTQYFGPGTRLTVL.